These 2 T cell receptor beta chains share one sample of origin, sequenced in a study of T-cell reconstitution after alpha-beta-depleted transplantation in children. This sample's TCRbeta library carried unique molecular identifier barcodes. TCRdb reprocessed the PCR reads via MiXCR and lists one record per CDR3 protein. The sample shows about 460,000 distinct CDR3 sequences, about 10% of them seen only once. Sequenced here: PBMCs, sampled before TCRalphabeta/CD19-depleted stem cell transplant. These receptors were obtained from a child aged 2-15 years with inherited bone marrow failure, due to receive a stem cell transplant.

This clonotype was observed many times. The V call is TRBV10-1, the J call TRBJ2-7; 8 bases align to TRBD1. The CDR3 extends over 12 amino acids. Losses at the gene ends were 10 bases for V and 4 bases for J; bases not matched to a gene: 6. Germline CDR1 and CDR2: WNHNN and SYGVQD (reference sequence). CDR3 sequence: CATLDRGYEQYF. The CDR3, as DNA: TGCGCCACTCTCGACAGGGGATACGAGCAGTACTTC.

This clonotype was found a few times. V usage is TRBV11-2 and J usage is TRBJ2-6; D is unclear. V lost 1 base to trimming and J lost 4 bases, with 8 bases between them. CDR3 length: 15 amino acids. Germline assignment: CDR1 SGHAT and CDR2 FQNNGV. The CDR3 reads CASSLGLGGANVLTF. As DNA, the CDR3 is TGTGCCAGCAGCTTAGGTCTCGGGGGGGCCAACGTCCTGACTTTC. Using reference TRBV11-2 and TRBJ2-6 for the parts outside the CDR3, the full variable domain is EAGVAQSPRYKIIEKRQSVAFWCNPISGHATLYWYQQILGQGPKLLIQFQNNGVVDDSQLPKDRFSAERLKGVDSTLKIQPAKLEDSAVYLCASSLGLGGANVLTFGAGSRLTVL.